The 27 T cell receptor beta chains listed next were all sequenced from one sample in a study of blood T cell repertoires in COVID-19. Clones were sequenced by immunoSEQ multiplex PCR, and TCRdb holds only the in-frame ones, with some missing. The sample lists some 260,000 clones; approximately 77% were seen once. What was sequenced was peripheral blood. Receptors originate from a woman younger than 35 with acute or convalescent COVID-19.

Comment on this clone: Other DNA sequences in this specimen translate into the identical CDR3. The chain joins TRBV19 to TRBJ1-5; no clear D gene. Trimming stripped 3 bases from V and 3 bases from J, with 9 bases between. The CDR3 loop spans 14 amino acids. Per the germline V gene, CDR1 is LNHDA and CDR2 is SQIVND (reference sequence). The CDR3 region is CASSIRGSNQPQHF. The CDR3 DNA reads as TGTGCCAGTAGTATCCGGGGTTCCAATCAGCCCCAGCATTTT.

This chain joins TRBV7-9 and TRBJ1-1; 9 bases fit TRBD1. The CDR3 sequence is 16 residues long. After removal of 4 bases from V and 10 bases from J, the junction contained 16 bases not matched to a gene. The germline CDR1 and CDR2 sequences are SEHNR and FQNEAQ (reference sequence). DNA of the CDR3: TGTGCCAGCAGCTCAATTAATGGACAGGGGAAAGTGGGAGCTTTCTTT. Translated, it gives CASSSINGQGKVGAFF.

This clone has a handful of counts. This chain joins TRBV5-1 and TRBJ2-7; TRBD1 aligns across 12 bases. This CDR3 is built from 15 residues. V shed 6 bases and J 6 bases; nucleotides not matched to a gene: 10. Germline CDR1 SGHRS, CDR2 YFSETQ. CDR3 sequence: CASTRRGTGGSEQYF. CDR3 in DNA: TGCGCCAGCACCCGCCGCGGGACAGGGGGCAGCGAGCAGTACTTC.

V usage is TRBV10-3 and J usage is TRBJ2-7, with 7 bases fitting TRBD1. The germline V gene encodes CDR1 ENHRY and CDR2 SYGVKD. The CDR3 runs to 14 residues. The junction had 7 bases not matched to a gene; V was cut back by 6 bases and J by 2 bases. The CDR3 DNA sequence: TGTGCCATCAGAGGGACAGTGGATACCTACGAGCAGTACTTC. Translation: CAIRGTVDTYEQYF.

The V call is TRBV27, the J call TRBJ2-7; D call uncertain. CDR1 is MNHEY, CDR2 SMNVEV, per germline (reference sequence). The V end was cut by 3 bases, the J end by 3 bases, with 12 bases between. This CDR3 has 14 residues. The CDR3 region has the DNA TGTGCCAGCAGTTTGGCCGGGTCCGGCTACGAGCAGTACTTC. It specifies CASSLAGSGYEQYF.

The gene calls are TRBV14 and TRBJ2-7, with TRBD1 as a possible D gene (5 bases). V lost 1 base and J lost 4, with 14 bases in between. Looked up from germline, CDR1 is SGHDN and CDR2 is FVKESK. The length of the CDR3 is 15 residues. The CDR3 loop is CASSQVIGAAYEQYF. The DNA for the CDR3 is TGTGCCAGCAGCCAAGTTATTGGGGCGGCGTACGAGCAGTACTTC.

V is TRBV9 and J is TRBJ2-1; 13 bases are a match to TRBD2. V gave up 3 bases and J gave up 9 bases; unmatched junction bases: 15. Per germline, CDR1 SGDLS and CDR2 YYNGEE. The CDR3 is 18 amino acids. The chain's CDR3 is CASSATELAGGPTGEQFF. CDR3 sequence (DNA): TGTGCCAGCAGCGCCACTGAACTAGCGGGAGGGCCGACTGGTGAGCAGTTCTTC.

The CDR3 protein is CASSPTGVGEKLFF. The CDR3 nucleotides are TGTGCCAGTAGCCCGACAGGGGTGGGTGAAAAACTGTTTTTT. This chain links TRBV19 with TRBJ1-4; 8 bases fit TRBD1. CDR3 size: 14 residues. Germline CDR1 LNHDA, CDR2 SQIVND (reference sequence). V trimming: 6 bases; J trimming: 7 bases; junction bases outside the gene matches: 7. The entire variable domain, with the rest obtained from reference TRBV19 and TRBJ1-4, is as follows: DGGITQSPKYLFRKEGQNVTLSCEQNLNHDAMYWYRQDPGQGLRLIYYSQIVNDFQKGDIAEGYSVSREKKESFPLTVTSAQKNPTAFYLCASSPTGVGEKLFFGSGTQLSVL.

This chain links TRBV19 with TRBJ1-3; TRBD1 is a possible D gene (5 bases). Trimming took 7 bases from V and 2 from J, leaving 15 bases between them. From germline, CDR1 is LNHDA and CDR2 SQIVND (reference sequence). This CDR3 region has 15 residues. CDR3: CASKGRGGTGNTIYF. Here the CDR3 DNA reads TGTGCCAGTAAAGGGAGGGGTGGCACTGGAAACACCATATATTTT.

This clone has a single count. The chain uses TRBV2 and TRBJ2-7; D is perhaps TRBD1 (6 bases). The germline V gene has CDR1 SNHLY and CDR2 FYNNEI. CDR3 size: 15 residues. V was trimmed by 4 bases and J by 5 bases, leaving 18 bases between them. The CDR3 is CASSGEGGDADEQYF. The CDR3 bases are TGTGCCAGCAGTGGAGAAGGGGGAGACGCAGACGAGCAGTACTTC.

The chain employs TRBV25-1 and TRBJ2-7; 8 bases fit TRBD1. Germline V gene data show CDR1 as MGHDK and CDR2 as SYGVNS. The CDR3 sequence is 14 residues long. Trimming took 8 bases from V and 1 from J; bases not matched to a gene: 7. CDR3: CASQRQGTSYEQYF. For the CDR3, the DNA is TGTGCCAGCCAAAGACAGGGGACATCCTACGAGCAGTACTTC.

The chain recombines TRBV7-9 with TRBJ1-5; D is uncertain. The ends were cut back, 1 base at V and 5 bases at J, with 3 bases in the middle. Germline CDR1 reads SEHNR; CDR2 reads FQNEAQ (reference sequence). The CDR3 extends over 12 amino acids. CDR3 coding DNA: TGTGCCAGCAGCTTAGAGCATCAGCCCCAGCATTTT. Translated, it gives CASSLEHQPQHF. The entire variable domain, with the rest obtained from reference TRBV7-9 and TRBJ1-5, is as follows: DTGVSQNPRHKITKRGQNVTFRCDPISEHNRLYWYRQTLGQGPEFLTYFQNEAQLEKSRLLSDRFSAERPKGSFSTLEIQRTEQGDSAMYLCASSLEHQPQHFGDGTRLSIL.

The chain joins TRBV5-1 to TRBJ2-1; 12 bases agree with TRBD2. Germline values: CDR1 SGHRS, CDR2 YFSETQ. The trim removed 0 bases at V and 14 bases at J, leaving 6 bases unmatched. This CDR3 is built from 14 residues. The CDR3 loop is CASSLELAGGSEFF. The CDR3 DNA reads as TGCGCCAGCAGCTTGGAACTAGCGGGAGGATCGGAGTTCTTC. Combining the CDR3 with reference TRBV5-1 and TRBJ2-1 gives the whole variable domain KAGVTQTPRYLIKTRGQQVTLSCSPISGHRSVSWYQQTPGQGLQFLFEYFSETQRNKGNFPGRFSGRQFSNSRSEMNVSTLELGDSALYLCASSLELAGGSEFFGPGTRLTVL.

The genes are TRBV18 and TRBJ2-1; a possible D gene is TRBD1 (5 bases). The V gene's germline CDR1 is KGHSH and CDR2 LQKENI. The V end was cut by 3 bases, the J end by 5 bases, with 11 bases between. The CDR3 extends over 14 amino acids. The DNA of the CDR3 is TGTGCCAGCTCACCGACAGTACGAGACAATGAGCAGTTCTTC. The encoded protein is CASSPTVRDNEQFF. The full variable domain, completed using reference TRBV18 and TRBJ2-1, is NAGVMQNPRHLVRRRGQEARLRCSPMKGHSHVYWYRQLPEEGLKFMVYLQKENIIDESGMPKERFSAEFPKEGPSILRIQQVVRGDSAAYFCASSPTVRDNEQFFGPGTRLTVL.

The CDR3 reads CASSLYFRQDEQYF. For the CDR3, the DNA is TGTGCCAGCTCGCTTTACTTCAGACAGGACGAGCAGTACTTC. The chain is built from TRBV18 and TRBJ2-7; tentative D call: TRBD1 (6 bases). Germline assignment: CDR1 KGHSH and CDR2 LQKENI. The CDR3 totals 14 residues. Trimming shortened V by 6 bases and J by 5 bases, and 17 bases separated the two germline ends.

The CDR3 DNA reads TGTGCCAGCAGCTTGTTACTCGGGACCGGGGAGCTGTTTTTT. Encoded protein: CASSLLLGTGELFF. The chain carries TRBV7-9 and TRBJ2-2; D is ambiguous. The germline V and J ends were trimmed by 3 bases and 5 bases, with 10 bases remaining between them. The CDR3 consists of 14 residues. Germline lookup yields CDR1 SEHNR and CDR2 FQNEAQ (reference sequence).

The rearrangement uses TRBV6-5 and TRBJ1-6; TRBD1 might be the D (6 bases). Germline lookup yields CDR1 MNHEY and CDR2 SVGAGI. The V end was cut by 5 bases, the J end by 10 bases, with 18 bases between. The CDR3 loop spans 15 amino acids. This CDR3 reads CASSTPDRRGSPLHF. The CDR3 DNA is TGTGCCAGCAGTACGCCGGACAGACGAGGCTCACCCCTCCACTTT.

This sequence joins TRBV7-2 and TRBJ2-1, with TRBD1 matching 11 bases. The CDR3 is 14 amino acids. J was trimmed by 16 bases and V by 5 bases; bases with no gene match: 13. In germline, CDR1 is SGHTA, CDR2 FQGNSA. CDR3 sequence: CASSPGQGAGTIFF. CDR3 DNA sequence: TGTGCCAGCAGCCCCGGACAGGGGGCCGGGACTATTTTCTTC.

The DNA of the CDR3 is TGTGCCAGCAGTTCCTCCCACGGACAGGGGGCGGAGGGGGCCAACGTCCTGACTTTC. It translates to CASSSSHGQGAEGANVLTF. This sequence joins TRBV27 and TRBJ2-6, with TRBD1 matching 11 bases. The CDR3 spans 19 residues. The ends lost 4 bases at V and 4 bases at J; junction bases unmatched: 12. CDR1 MNHEY and CDR2 SMNVEV come from the germline V gene (reference sequence).

V usage is TRBV19 and J usage is TRBJ2-7; D may be TRBD2 (5 bases). The germline V and J ends were trimmed by 4 bases and 3 bases, with 19 bases remaining between them. CDR3 length: 16 residues. The germline V gene encodes CDR1 LNHDA and CDR2 SQIVND (reference sequence). DNA for the CDR3: TGTGCCAGTAGTAACCGAGGGAAGACTTCGGACTACGAGCAGTACTTC. Amino acids: CASSNRGKTSDYEQYF.

The chain employs TRBV4-3 and TRBJ2-1; 8 positions match TRBD1. V shed 4 bases, J shed 6 bases, and the junction held 8 bases outside the gene matches. CDR1 LGHNA and CDR2 YSLEER come from the germline V gene. There are 15 residues in the CDR3. CDR3 nucleotides: TGCGCCAGCAGCCCAGGGACAGGATCCCTCAATGAGCAGTTCTTC. Translating gives CASSPGTGSLNEQFF.

V and J are TRBV3-1 (or the pseudogene TRBV3-2) and TRBJ2-1; TRBD2 matches 8 bases. V lost 1 base, J lost 9 bases, and 5 bases stayed unmatched. From germline, CDR1 is LGHDT and CDR2 YNNKEL (reference sequence). CDR3 length: 14 amino acids. Written as DNA, the CDR3 is TGTGCCAGCAGCCAAGGAGCGGGAGTGGGTGAGCAGTTCTTC. Encoded protein: CASSQGAGVGEQFF.

This chain links TRBV15 with TRBJ1-1, with 8 positions matching TRBD1. This CDR3 contains 17 residues. Germline V lookup: CDR1 LNHNV, CDR2 YYDKDF (reference sequence). Trimming at V came to 7 bases and at J to 4 bases, leaving 17 bases not matched to a gene. CDR3 sequence (DNA): TGTGCCACCACTGAGGACAGGGTAAAGTTTGCGTCCACTGAAGCTTTCTTT. This gives the protein CATTEDRVKFASTEAFF.

The rearrangement links TRBV11-3 to TRBJ2-3; TRBD2 is a possible D gene (5 bases). V was pared by 5 bases and J by 1 base, with 7 bases between. The germline CDR1 and CDR2 sequences are SGHNT and YENEEA. CDR3 size: 13 residues. CDR3 amino acids: CASSDSGTDTQYF. In DNA, the CDR3 is TGTGCCAGCAGCGATAGCGGCACAGATACGCAGTATTTT.

This clone was recorded only once. J is TRBJ1-2 and V is TRBV5-4; TRBD1 is a possible D gene (6 bases). Per germline, CDR1 SGHNT and CDR2 YYREEE (reference sequence). The CDR3 is 15 residues long. Between the trimmed V and J ends, which lost 2 bases and 0 bases, there was a span of 11 bases. CDR3 region: CASSLSGGSNYGYTF. The CDR3, as DNA: TGTGCCAGCAGCTTAAGTGGGGGCTCTAACTATGGCTACACCTTC.

V and J are TRBV4-2 and TRBJ2-1; 8 bases line up with TRBD2. The junction had 4 bases not matched to a gene; V was cut back by 0 bases and J by 6 bases. CDR3 size: 15 residues. Per germline, CDR1 LGHNA and CDR2 YNFKEQ. CDR3 coding DNA: TGTGCCAGCAGCCAAGAACCGGGAGGGCCCAATGAGCAGTTCTTC. Translation: CASSQEPGGPNEQFF.

V is TRBV6-2 or TRBV6-3 and J is TRBJ2-7, with 7 positions matching TRBD1. The V segment lost 2 bases and the J segment 1 base; nucleotides outside the gene matches: 5. This CDR3 has 15 amino acids. Germline CDR1 MNHEY, CDR2 SVGEGT. The CDR3 protein is CASSYARTGSYEQYF. CDR3 nucleotides: TGTGCCAGCAGTTACGCAAGGACAGGTTCCTACGAGCAGTACTTC.